This T cell receptor (beta chain) was identified in a study of blood T cell repertoires in COVID-19. Study at large: Samples taken during acute and convalescent COVID-19 were collected in the United States, Italy and Spain. Sources were T cells, B-cell-depleted T cells, or PBMCs; the material itself was cDNA or gDNA.

There are 14 residues in the CDR3. Trimming took 0 bases from V and 3 from J, leaving 8 bases between them. Germline CDR1 MNHEY, CDR2 SVGEGT. Seattle's enrolled individuals joined amid active infection and were then monitored longitudinally. Measured with immunoSEQ multiplex PCR; TCRdb has only the in-frame clones, and not every one. The data contain roughly 410,000 clones, 75% to 90% of them singletons. Source material: peripheral blood. This sequence originates from a woman in her forties with COVID-19, enrolled during active disease. This chain joins TRBV6-2 or TRBV6-3 and TRBJ1-2, with D unclear. For the CDR3, the DNA is TGTGCCAGCAGTTACTCCCAACAGTACTATGGCTACACCTTC. Amino acids: CASSYSQQYYGYTF.